This record covers a single TCR beta chain. Its cognate antigen is unknown. The data belong to a study of tissue T cells after allogeneic stem cell transplantation. Study-wide background: This research-autopsy study prospectively enrolled adult allogeneic hematopoietic cell transplant recipients with steroid-refractory graft-versus-host disease. Smaller viable blood or marrow samples skipped sorting for direct DNA extraction. Pre-transplant PBMCs were recipient-derived, available from five or six GVHD patients.

General study findings and limits: Tissue-detected TCR repertoire was only partly captured by blood and spleen T cells.

The V and J ends lost 3 bases and 2 bases respectively, with 16 bases between them. Germline CDR1 and CDR2: KGHSH and LQKENI. The CDR3 has 17 residues. Sequenced by immunoSEQ multiplex PCR; TCRdb stores in-frame clones only, minus some. The repertoire holds about 43,000 clones, with roughly 92% as singletons. This chain connects TRBV18 to TRBJ2-2; D is perhaps TRBD2 (7 bases). The material was blood, obtained before transplantation. The receptor was derived from a woman aged 35-70 years who later had graft-versus-host disease after an allogeneic stem cell transplant. DNA for the CDR3: TGTGCCAGCTCACCGAGTATACAGGGACTAAACACCGGGGAGCTGTTTTTT. Its protein is CASSPSIQGLNTGELFF.